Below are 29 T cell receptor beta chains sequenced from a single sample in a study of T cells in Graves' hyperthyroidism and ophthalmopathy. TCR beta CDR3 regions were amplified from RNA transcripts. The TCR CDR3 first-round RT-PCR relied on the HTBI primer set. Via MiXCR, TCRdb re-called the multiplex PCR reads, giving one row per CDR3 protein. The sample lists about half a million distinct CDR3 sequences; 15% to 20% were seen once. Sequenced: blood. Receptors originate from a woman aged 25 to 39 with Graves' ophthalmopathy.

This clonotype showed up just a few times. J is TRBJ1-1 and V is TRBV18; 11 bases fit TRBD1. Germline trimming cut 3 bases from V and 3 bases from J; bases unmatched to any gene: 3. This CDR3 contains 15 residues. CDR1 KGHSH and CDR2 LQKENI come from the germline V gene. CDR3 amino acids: CASSPDRGRYTEAFF. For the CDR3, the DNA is TGTGCCAGCTCACCGGACAGGGGGCGATACACTGAAGCTTTCTTT.

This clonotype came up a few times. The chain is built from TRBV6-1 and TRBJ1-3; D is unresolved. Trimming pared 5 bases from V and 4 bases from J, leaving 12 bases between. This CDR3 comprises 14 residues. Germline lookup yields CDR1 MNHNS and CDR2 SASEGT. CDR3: CASSPQVTGNTIYF. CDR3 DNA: TGTGCCAGCAGTCCCCAGGTTACCGGAAACACCATATATTTT.

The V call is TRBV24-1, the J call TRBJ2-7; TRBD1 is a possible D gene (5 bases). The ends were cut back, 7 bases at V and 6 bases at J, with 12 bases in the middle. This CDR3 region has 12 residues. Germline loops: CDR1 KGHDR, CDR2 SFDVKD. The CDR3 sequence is CATSKDNREQYF. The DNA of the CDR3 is TGTGCCACCAGCAAGGACAATCGCGAGCAGTACTTC.

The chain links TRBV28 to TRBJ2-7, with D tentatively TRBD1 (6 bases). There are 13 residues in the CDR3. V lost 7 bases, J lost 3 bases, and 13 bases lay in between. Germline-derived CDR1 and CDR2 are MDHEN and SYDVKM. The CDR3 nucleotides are TGTGCCAGCAAGGGGACACGATTCTACGAGCAGTACTTC. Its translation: CASKGTRFYEQYF.

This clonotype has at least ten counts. The CDR3 here is CASSTGGPRSTDTQYF. The CDR3, as DNA: TGTGCCAGCAGCACAGGGGGCCCCCGGAGTACAGATACGCAGTATTTT. The chain is built from TRBV28 and TRBJ2-3, with TRBD1 matching over 9 bases. Germline CDR1 and CDR2: MDHEN and SYDVKM. J gave up 3 bases and V 6 bases, and 10 bases lay outside the gene matches. This CDR3 is built from 16 residues.

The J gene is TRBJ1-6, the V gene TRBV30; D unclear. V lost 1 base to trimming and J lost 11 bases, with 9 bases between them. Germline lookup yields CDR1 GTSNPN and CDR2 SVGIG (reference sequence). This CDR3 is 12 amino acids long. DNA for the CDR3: TGTGCCTGGAGTGGTGGGGTTCCACCCCTCCACTTT. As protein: CAWSGGVPPLHF. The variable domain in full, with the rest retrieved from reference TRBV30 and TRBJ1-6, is SQTIHQWPATLVQPVGSPLSLECTVEGTSNPNLYWYRQAAGRGLQLLFYSVGIGQISSEVPQNLSASRPQDRQFILSSKKLLLSDSGFYLCAWSGGVPPLHFGNGTRLTVT.

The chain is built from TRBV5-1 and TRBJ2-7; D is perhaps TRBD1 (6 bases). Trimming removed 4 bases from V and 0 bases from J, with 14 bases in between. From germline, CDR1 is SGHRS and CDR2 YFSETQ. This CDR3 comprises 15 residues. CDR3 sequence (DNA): TGCGCCAGCAGCCATCGACAGGCATCCTCCTACGAGCAGTACTTC. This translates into CASSHRQASSYEQYF.

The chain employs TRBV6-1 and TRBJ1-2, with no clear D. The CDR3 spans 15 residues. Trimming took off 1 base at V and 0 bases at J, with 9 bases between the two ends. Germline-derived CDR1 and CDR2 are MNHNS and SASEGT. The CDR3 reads CASSEGGPTNYGYTF. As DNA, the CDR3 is TGTGCCAGCAGTGAAGGTGGCCCCACTAACTATGGCTACACCTTC.

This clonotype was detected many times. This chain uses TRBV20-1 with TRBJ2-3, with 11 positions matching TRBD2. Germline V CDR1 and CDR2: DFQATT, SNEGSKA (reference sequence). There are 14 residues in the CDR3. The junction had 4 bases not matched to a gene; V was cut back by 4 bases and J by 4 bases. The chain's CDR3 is CSAKLAGASDTQYF. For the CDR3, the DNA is TGCAGTGCTAAACTAGCGGGAGCCTCAGATACGCAGTATTTT.

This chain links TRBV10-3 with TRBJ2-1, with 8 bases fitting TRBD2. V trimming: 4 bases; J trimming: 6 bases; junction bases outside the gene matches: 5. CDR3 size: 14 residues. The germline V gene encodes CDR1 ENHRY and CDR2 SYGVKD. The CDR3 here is CAISGSGSTNEQFF. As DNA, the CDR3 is TGTGCCATCAGTGGAAGCGGGAGTACCAATGAGCAGTTCTTC.

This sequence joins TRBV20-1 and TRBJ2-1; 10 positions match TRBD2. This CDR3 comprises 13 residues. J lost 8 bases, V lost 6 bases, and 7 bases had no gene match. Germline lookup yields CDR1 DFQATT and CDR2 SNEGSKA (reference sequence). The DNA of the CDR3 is TGCAGTGCGCAGCGGGAGGGGAGGGATGAGCAGTTCTTC. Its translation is CSAQREGRDEQFF.

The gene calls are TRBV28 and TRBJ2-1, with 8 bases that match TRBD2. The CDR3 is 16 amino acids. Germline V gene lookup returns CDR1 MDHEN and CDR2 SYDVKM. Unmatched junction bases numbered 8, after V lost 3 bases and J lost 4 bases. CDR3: CASSLLAGRLYNEQFF. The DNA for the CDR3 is TGTGCCAGCAGTTTGTTAGCGGGAAGATTATACAATGAGCAGTTCTTC.

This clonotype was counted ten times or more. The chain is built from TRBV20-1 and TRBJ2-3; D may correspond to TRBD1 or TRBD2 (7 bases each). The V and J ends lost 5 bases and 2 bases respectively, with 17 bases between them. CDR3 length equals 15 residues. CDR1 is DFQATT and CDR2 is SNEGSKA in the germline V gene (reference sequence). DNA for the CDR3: TGCAGTGCTCCCCAGGGGAGGGGGCTCACAGATACGCAGTATTTT. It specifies CSAPQGRGLTDTQYF.

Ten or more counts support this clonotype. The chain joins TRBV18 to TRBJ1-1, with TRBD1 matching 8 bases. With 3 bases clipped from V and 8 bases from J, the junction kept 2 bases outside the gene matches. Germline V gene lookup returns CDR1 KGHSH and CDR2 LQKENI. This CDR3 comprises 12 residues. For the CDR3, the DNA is TGTGCCAGCTCACCCGACAGGGGCGAAGCTTTCTTT. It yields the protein CASSPDRGEAFF.

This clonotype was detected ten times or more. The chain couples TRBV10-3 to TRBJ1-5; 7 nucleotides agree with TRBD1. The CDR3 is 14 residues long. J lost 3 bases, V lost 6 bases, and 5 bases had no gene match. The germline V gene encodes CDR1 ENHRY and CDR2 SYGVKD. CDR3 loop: CAIRGDRYNQPQHF. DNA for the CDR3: TGTGCCATCAGGGGGGACAGATACAATCAGCCCCAGCATTTT.

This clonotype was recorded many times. Written as DNA, the CDR3 is TGCAGTGCTACCCTAGTGGGGGAAGGGTACTTC. Translation gives CSATLVGEGYF. The chain uses TRBV20-1 and TRBJ2-5; D is tentatively TRBD1 or TRBD2 (5 bases each). CDR3 length: 11 amino acids. Germline V gene data show CDR1 as DFQATT and CDR2 as SNEGSKA (reference sequence). The germline V and J ends were trimmed by 4 bases and 13 bases, with 16 bases remaining between them.

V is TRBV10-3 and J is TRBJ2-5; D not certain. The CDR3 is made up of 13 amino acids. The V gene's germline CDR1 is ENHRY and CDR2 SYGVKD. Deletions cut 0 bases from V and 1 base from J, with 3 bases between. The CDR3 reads CAISESTQETQYF. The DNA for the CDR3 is TGTGCCATCAGTGAGTCTACCCAAGAGACCCAGTACTTC.

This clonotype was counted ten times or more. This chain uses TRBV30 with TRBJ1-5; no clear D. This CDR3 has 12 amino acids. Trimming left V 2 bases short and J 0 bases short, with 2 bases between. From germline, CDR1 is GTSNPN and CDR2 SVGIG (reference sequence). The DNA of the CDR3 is TGTGCCTGGAGTCCTAGCAATCAGCCCCAGCATTTT. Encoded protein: CAWSPSNQPQHF.

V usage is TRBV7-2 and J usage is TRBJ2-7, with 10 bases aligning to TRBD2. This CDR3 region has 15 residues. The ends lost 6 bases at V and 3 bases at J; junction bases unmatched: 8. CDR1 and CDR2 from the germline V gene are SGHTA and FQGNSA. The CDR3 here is CASSPLAGALYEQYF. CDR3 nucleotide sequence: TGTGCCAGCAGTCCCCTAGCGGGAGCTCTCTACGAGCAGTACTTC.

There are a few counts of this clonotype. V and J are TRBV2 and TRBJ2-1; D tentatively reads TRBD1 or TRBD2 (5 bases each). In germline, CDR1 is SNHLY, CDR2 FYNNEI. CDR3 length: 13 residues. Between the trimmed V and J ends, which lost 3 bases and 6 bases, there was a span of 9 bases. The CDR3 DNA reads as TGTGCCAGCAGTGAGGGACGTCTCAATGAGCAGTTCTTC. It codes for CASSEGRLNEQFF.

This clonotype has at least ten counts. The CDR3 reads CASSPTGGYEQFF. The CDR3 region has the DNA TGTGCCAGCAGCCCGACAGGGGGCTATGAGCAGTTCTTC. The chain carries TRBV7-6 and TRBJ2-1, with TRBD1 matching over 10 bases. The CDR3 covers 13 residues. V shed 5 bases, J shed 8 bases, and the junction held 3 bases outside the gene matches. CDR1 is SGHVS, CDR2 FNYEAQ, per germline.

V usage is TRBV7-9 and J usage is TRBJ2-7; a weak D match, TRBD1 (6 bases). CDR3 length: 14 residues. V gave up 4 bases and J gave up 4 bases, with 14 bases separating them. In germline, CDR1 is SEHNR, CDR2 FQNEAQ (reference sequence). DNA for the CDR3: TGTGCCAGCAGCTCGAGGGGGAGAGAGTACGAGCAGTACTTC. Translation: CASSSRGREYEQYF.

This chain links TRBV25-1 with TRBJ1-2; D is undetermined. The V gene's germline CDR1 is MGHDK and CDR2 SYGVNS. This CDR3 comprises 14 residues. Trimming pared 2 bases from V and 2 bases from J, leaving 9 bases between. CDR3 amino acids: CASSEAGENYGYTF. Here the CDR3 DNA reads TGTGCCAGCAGTGAAGCGGGTGAAAACTATGGCTACACCTTC.

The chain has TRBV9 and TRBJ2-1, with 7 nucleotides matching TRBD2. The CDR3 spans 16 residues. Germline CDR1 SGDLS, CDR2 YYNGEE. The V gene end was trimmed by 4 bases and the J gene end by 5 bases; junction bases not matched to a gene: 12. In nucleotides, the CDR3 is TGTGCCAGCAGCTCACGCCGGGGAGGGTTGGACAATGAGCAGTTCTTC. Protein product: CASSSRRGGLDNEQFF.

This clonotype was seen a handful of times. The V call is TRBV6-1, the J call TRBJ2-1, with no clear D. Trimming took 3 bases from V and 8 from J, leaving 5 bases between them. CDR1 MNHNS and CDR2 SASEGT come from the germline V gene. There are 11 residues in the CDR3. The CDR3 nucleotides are TGTGCCAGCAGTGACAAGGATGAGCAGTTCTTC. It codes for CASSDKDEQFF.

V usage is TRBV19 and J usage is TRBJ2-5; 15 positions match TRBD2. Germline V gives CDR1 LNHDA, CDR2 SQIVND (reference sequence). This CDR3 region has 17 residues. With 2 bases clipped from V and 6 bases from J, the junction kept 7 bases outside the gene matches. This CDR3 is CASSISGTSGRRQTQYF. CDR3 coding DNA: TGTGCCAGTAGTATATCCGGGACTAGCGGGAGGAGGCAGACCCAGTACTTC.

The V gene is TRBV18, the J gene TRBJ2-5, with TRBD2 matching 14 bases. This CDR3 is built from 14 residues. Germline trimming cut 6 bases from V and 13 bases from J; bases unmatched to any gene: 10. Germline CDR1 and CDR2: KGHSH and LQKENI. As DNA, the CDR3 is TGTGCCAGCTCCGAGACTAGCGGGAGGGCCGATTGGTACTTC. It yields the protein CASSETSGRADWYF.

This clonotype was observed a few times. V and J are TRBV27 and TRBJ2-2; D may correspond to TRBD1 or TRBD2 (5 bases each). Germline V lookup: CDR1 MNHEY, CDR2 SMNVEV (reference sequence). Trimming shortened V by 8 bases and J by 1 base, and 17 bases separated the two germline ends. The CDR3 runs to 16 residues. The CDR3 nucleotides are TGTGCCAGCTATCCACCGGGACGACTGAACACCGGGGAGCTGTTTTTT. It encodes CASYPPGRLNTGELFF.

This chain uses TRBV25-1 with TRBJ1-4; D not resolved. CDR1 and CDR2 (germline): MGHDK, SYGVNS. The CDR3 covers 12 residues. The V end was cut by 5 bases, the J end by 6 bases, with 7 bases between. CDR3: CASSWRDEKLFF. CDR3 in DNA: TGTGCCAGCAGTTGGAGAGATGAAAAACTGTTTTTT.